This T cell receptor beta chain is from a study of cytomegalovirus exposure and HLA in healthy donors. This PCR relied on a set of 60 Vbeta primers and 13 Jbeta primers. Some clones are missing from TCRdb's copy, which holds only in-frame ones; the method was immunoSEQ multiplex PCR. The sample records more than 95,000 clones, around 79% being singletons. The germline V and J ends were trimmed by 0 bases and 0 bases, with 5 bases remaining between them. The CDR3 has 13 amino acids. Germline lookup yields CDR1 GTSNPN and CDR2 SVGIG (reference sequence). This rearrangement joins TRBV30 to TRBJ1-1; no definite D call. The sequence came from a woman between 65 and 79 years old in good health and CMV-seropositive. Input material: PBMCs. CDR3 loop: CAWSVQMNTEAFF. DNA of the CDR3: TGTGCCTGGAGTGTACAGATGAACACTGAAGCTTTCTTT.